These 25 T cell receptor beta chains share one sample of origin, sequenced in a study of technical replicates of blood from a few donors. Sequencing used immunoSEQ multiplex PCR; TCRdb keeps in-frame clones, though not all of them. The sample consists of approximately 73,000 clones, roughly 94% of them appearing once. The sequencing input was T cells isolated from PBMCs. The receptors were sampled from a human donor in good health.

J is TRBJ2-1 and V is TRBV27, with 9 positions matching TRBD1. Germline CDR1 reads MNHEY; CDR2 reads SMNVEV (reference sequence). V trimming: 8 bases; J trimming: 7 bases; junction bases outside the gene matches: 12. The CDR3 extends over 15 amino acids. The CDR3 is CASLDLGDRGNEQFF. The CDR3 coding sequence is TGTGCCAGCCTAGATTTGGGCGACAGGGGGAATGAGCAGTTCTTC.

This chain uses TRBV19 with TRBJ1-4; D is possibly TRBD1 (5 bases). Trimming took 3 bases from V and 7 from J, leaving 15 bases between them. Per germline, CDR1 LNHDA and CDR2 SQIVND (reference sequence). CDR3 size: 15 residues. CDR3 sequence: CASSIGGGPVEKLFF. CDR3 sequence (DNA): TGTGCCAGTAGTATCGGGGGAGGGCCGGTTGAAAAACTGTTTTTT.

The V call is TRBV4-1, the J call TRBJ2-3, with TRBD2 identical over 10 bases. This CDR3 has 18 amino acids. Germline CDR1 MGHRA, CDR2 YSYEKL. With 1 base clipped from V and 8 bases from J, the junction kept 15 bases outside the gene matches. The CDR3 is CASSQVRLGASGSLTQYF. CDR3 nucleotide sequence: TGCGCCAGCAGCCAAGTCCGGCTGGGGGCTAGCGGGAGTCTTACGCAGTATTTT.

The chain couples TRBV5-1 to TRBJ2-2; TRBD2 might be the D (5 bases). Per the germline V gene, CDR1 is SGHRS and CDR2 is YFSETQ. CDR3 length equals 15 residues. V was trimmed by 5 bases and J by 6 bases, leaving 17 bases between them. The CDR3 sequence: CASSWRASGSGELFF. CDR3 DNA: TGCGCCAGCAGTTGGCGGGCTTCGGGTTCCGGGGAGCTGTTTTTT.

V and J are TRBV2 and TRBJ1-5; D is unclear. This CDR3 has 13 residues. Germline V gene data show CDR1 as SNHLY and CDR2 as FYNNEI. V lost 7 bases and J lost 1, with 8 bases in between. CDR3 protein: CASTTGSNQPQHF. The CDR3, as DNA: TGTGCCAGCACGACGGGGAGCAATCAGCCCCAGCATTTT.

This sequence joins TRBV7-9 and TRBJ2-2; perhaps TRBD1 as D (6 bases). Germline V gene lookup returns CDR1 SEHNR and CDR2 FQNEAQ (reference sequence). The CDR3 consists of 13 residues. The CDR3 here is CVGTSTNTGELFF. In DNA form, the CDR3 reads TGTGTGGGGACAAGCACGAACACCGGGGAGCTGTTTTTT.

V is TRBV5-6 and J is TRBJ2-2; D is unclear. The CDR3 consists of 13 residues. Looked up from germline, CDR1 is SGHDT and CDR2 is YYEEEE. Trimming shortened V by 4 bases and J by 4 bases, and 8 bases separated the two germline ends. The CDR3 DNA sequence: TGTGCCAGCAGCAGTCAGGCCACCGGGGAGCTGTTTTTT. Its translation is CASSSQATGELFF. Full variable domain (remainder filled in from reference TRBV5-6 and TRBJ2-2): DAGVTQSPTHLIKTRGQQVTLRCSPKSGHDTVSWYQQALGQGPQFIFQYYEEEERQRGNFPDRFSGHQFPNYSSELNVNALLLGDSALYLCASSSQATGELFFGEGSRLTVL.

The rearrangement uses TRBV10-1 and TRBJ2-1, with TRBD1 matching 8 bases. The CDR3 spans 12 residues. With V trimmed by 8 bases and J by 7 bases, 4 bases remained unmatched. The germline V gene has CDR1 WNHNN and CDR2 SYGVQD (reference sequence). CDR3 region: CASGQGANEQFF. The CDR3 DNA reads TGCGCCAGCGGGCAGGGGGCAAATGAGCAGTTCTTC.

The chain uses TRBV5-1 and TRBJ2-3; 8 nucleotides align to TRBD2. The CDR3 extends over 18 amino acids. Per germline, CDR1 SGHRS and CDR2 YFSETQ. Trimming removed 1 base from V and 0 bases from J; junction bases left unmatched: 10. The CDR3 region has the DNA TGCGCCAGCAGCTTGTTTAGCGCGGGGGGCGCTAGCACAGATACGCAGTATTTT. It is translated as CASSLFSAGGASTDTQYF. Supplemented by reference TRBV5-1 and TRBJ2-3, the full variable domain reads KAGVTQTPRYLIKTRGQQVTLSCSPISGHRSVSWYQQTPGQGLQFLFEYFSETQRNKGNFPGRFSGRQFSNSRSEMNVSTLELGDSALYLCASSLFSAGGASTDTQYFGPGTRLTVL.

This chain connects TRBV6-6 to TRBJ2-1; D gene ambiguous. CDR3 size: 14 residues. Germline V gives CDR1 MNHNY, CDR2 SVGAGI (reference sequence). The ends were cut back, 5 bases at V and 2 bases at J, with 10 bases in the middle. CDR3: CASSVQAAYNEQFF. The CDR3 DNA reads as TGTGCCAGCAGTGTCCAAGCTGCCTACAATGAGCAGTTCTTC.

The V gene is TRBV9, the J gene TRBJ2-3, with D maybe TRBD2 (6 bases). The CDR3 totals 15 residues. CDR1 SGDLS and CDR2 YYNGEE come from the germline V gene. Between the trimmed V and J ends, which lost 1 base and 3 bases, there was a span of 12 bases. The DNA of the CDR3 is TGTGCCAGCAGCGTAATAGCGGCGACTACAGATACGCAGTATTTT. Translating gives CASSVIAATTDTQYF.

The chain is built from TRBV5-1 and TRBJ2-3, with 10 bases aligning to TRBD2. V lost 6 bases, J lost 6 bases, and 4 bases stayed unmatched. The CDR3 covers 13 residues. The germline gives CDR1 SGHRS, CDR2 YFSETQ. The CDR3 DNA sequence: TGCGCCAGCAAGGCTAGCGGGGGTGATACGCAGTATTTT. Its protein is CASKASGGDTQYF.

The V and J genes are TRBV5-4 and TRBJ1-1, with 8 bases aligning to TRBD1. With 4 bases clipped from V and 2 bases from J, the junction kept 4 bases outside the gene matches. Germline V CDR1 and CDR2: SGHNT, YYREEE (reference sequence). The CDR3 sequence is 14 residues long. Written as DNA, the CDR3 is TGTGCCAGCAGCGTACAGGGGGGAAACACTGAAGCTTTCTTT. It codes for CASSVQGGNTEAFF.

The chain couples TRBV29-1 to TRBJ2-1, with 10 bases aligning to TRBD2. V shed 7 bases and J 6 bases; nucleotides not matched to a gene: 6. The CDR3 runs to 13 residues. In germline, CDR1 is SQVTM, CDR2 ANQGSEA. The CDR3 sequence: CSGILAGRNEQFF. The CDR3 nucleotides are TGCAGCGGGATACTAGCGGGACGCAATGAGCAGTTCTTC.

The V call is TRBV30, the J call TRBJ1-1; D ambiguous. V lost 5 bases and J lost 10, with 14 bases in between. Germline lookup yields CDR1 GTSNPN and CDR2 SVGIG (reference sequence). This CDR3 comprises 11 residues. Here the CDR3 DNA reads TGTGCCTGGGTGGTCTCGGGTACAGCTTTCTTT. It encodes CAWVVSGTAFF.

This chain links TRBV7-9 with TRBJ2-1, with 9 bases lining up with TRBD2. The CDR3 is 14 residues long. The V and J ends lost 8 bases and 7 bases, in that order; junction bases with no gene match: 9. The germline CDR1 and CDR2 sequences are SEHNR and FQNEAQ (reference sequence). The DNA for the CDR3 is TGTGCCAGCTCCCCCACTACTAGCGGGAATGAGCAGTTCTTC. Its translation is CASSPTTSGNEQFF.

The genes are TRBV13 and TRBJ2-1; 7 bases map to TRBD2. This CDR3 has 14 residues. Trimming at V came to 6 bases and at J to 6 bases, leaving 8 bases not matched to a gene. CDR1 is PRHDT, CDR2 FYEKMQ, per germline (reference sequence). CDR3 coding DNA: TGTGCCAGCAGTTTCCGGACTAGTGGCAATGAGCAGTTCTTC. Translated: CASSFRTSGNEQFF.

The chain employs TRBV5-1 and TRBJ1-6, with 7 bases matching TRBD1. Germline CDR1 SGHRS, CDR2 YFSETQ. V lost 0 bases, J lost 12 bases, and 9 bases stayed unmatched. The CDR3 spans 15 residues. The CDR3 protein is CASSLDPGQMRPLHF. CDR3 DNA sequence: TGCGCCAGCAGCTTGGATCCGGGACAGATGAGACCCCTCCACTTT.

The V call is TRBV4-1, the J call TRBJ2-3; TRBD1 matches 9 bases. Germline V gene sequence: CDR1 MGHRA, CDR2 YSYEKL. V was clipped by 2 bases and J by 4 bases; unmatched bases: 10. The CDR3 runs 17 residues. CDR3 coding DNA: TGCGCCAGCAGCCAACCGCTCCGGGACAGGGCCCCAGATACGCAGTATTTT. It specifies CASSQPLRDRAPDTQYF.

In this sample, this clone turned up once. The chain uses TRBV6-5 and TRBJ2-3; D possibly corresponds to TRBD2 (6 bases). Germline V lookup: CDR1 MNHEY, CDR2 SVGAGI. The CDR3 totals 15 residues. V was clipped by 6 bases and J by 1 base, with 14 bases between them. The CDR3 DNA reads TGTGCCAGCAGATTAGAGGGAGGACGCACAGATACGCAGTATTTT. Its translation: CASRLEGGRTDTQYF.

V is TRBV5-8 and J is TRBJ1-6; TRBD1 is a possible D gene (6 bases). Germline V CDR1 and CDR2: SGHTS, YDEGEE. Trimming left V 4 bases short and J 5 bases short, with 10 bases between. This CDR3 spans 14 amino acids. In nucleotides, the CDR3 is TGTGCCAGCAGCCGGACAGCTAATAATTCACCCCTCCACTTT. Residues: CASSRTANNSPLHF.

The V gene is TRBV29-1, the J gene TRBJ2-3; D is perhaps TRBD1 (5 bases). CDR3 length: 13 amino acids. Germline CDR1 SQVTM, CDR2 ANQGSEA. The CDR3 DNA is TGCAGTGCCATCGCCAGGGCCGTAGATACGCAGTATTTT. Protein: CSAIARAVDTQYF.

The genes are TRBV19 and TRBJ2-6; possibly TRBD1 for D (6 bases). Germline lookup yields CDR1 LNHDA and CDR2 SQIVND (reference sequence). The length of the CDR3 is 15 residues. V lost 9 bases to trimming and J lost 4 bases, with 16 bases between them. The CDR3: CASGHRVSGANVLTF. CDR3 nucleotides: TGTGCCAGCGGACACAGGGTCTCGGGGGCCAACGTCCTGACTTTC.

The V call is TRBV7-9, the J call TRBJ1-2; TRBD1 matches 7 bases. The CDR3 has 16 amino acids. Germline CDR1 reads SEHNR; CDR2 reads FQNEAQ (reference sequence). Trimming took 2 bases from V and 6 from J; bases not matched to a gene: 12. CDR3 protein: CASSLPAQGWEDGYTF. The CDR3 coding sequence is TGTGCCAGCAGCTTACCTGCACAGGGGTGGGAGGATGGCTACACCTTC.

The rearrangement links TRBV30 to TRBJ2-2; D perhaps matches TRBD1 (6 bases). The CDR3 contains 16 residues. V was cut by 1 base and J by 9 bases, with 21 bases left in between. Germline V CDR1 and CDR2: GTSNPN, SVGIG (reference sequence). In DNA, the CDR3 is TGTGCCTGGAGTGGAATACGAGGGCAGGGGTTGCGGGAGCTGTTTTTT. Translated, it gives CAWSGIRGQGLRELFF.